This record concerns one TCR beta chain sequence. The record originates from a study of identical twins. TCRdb analysed the 5' RACE reads with MiXCR anew, one entry per CDR3 protein. The table records about 520,000 distinct CDR3 sequences, approximately 22% of them present only once. The germline gives CDR1 LNHDA, CDR2 SQIVND (reference sequence). The CDR3 contains 15 residues. With 5 bases clipped from V and 8 bases from J, the junction kept 10 bases outside the gene matches. The sample was also linked to a second study, of T cells expressing NK-cell markers.

This TCR came from a woman in her late teens or twenties in good health. The sample was CD4+ T cells sorted from blood. The chain combines TRBV19 with TRBJ2-1, with 9 bases fitting TRBD2. The DNA for the CDR3 is TGTGCCAGTAGTGTCCCCGGGCGGGAGGGGGATGAGCAGTTCTTC. It codes for CASSVPGREGDEQFF. Together with reference TRBV19 and TRBJ2-1, the CDR3 gives the full variable domain: DGGITQSPKYLFRKEGQNVTLSCEQNLNHDAMYWYRQDPGQGLRLIYYSQIVNDFQKGDIAEGYSVSREKKESFPLTVTSAQKNPTAFYLCASSVPGREGDEQFFGPGTRLTVL.